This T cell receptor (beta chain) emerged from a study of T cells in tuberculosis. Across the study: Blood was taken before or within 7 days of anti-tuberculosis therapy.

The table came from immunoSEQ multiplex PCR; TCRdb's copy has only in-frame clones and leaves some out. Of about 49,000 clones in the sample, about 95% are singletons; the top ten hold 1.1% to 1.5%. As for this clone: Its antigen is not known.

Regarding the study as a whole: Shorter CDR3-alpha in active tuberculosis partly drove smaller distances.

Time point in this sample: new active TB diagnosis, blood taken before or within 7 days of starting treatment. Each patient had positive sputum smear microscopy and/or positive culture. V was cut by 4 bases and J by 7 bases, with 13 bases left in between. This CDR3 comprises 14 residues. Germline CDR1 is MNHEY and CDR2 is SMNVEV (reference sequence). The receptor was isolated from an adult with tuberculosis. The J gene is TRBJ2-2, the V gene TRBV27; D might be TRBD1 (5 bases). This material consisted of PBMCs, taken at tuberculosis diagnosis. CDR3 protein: CASSYTRVYGELFF. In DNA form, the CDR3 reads TGTGCCAGCAGTTATACCAGGGTTTACGGGGAGCTGTTTTTT.